This record looks at one TCR beta chain sequence and its context. Only in-frame clones appear in the TCRdb table, and some are missing; sequencing was by immunoSEQ multiplex PCR. The sample holds a few hundred thousand clones, over 90% seen once. CDR1 is SGHRS, CDR2 YFSETQ, per germline. The V gene lost 3 bases and the J gene lost 4 bases, with 13 bases spanning the gap. The CDR3 runs to 14 residues. The source of the sample is a study of brain T cells in children with intractable seizures. Time point: blood from clinic visit 5 months post-surgery; TSC patient then seizure free. The TCR comes from a boy younger than two with tuberous sclerosis and intractable seizures. Sequences were derived from peripheral blood, sampled about 5 months after surgery. The chain is built from TRBV5-1 and TRBJ1-1, with D unclear. The CDR3 DNA sequence: TGCGCCAGCAGCTCGGTGGACCAGTGCACTGAAGCTTTCTTT. It is translated as CASSSVDQCTEAFF.